A single sample is the source of the 19 T cell receptor beta chains below, sequenced in a study of cytomegalovirus exposure and HLA in healthy donors. PCR amplification relied on 60 Vbeta primers (plus 13 Jbeta primers). Some clones are missing from TCRdb's copy, which holds only in-frame ones; the method was immunoSEQ multiplex PCR. This sample has about 140,000 clones, with 66% found just once. Sequencing was performed on PBMCs. These receptors were taken from a woman between 55 and 75 years old in good health and CMV-seronegative.

The chain has TRBV9 and TRBJ2-1, with 8 nucleotides matching TRBD1. The CDR3 length is 15 residues. Germline V gives CDR1 SGDLS, CDR2 YYNGEE. Trimming removed 0 bases from V and 7 bases from J; junction bases left unmatched: 6. The CDR3 sequence: CASSVGGTGRNEQFF. CDR3 nucleotides: TGTGCCAGCAGCGTAGGGGGGACAGGAAGGAATGAGCAGTTCTTC.

The J gene is TRBJ2-2, the V gene TRBV5-4; 15 bases map to TRBD2. CDR1 SGHNT and CDR2 YYREEE come from the germline V gene (reference sequence). The CDR3 has 18 residues. J gave up 5 bases and V 4 bases, and 9 bases lay outside the gene matches. For the CDR3, the DNA is TGTGCCAGCAGCGCGGGACTAGCGGGAGGCGCGAGGACCGGGGAGCTGTTTTTT. This translates into CASSAGLAGGARTGELFF.

V gene TRBV7-3 combines with J gene TRBJ2-5; possible D gene TRBD2, 6 bases. CDR3 length: 19 residues. Germline CDR1 SGHTA, CDR2 FQGTGA. CDR3: CVLDLHLRDWQKGKETQYF. In nucleotides, the CDR3 is TGTGTCCTAGACCTCCACCTAAGGGACTGGCAAAAGGGGAAAGAGACCCAGTACTTC.

The J gene is TRBJ2-7, the V gene TRBV7-2, with TRBD2 matching over 9 bases. The CDR3 consists of 16 residues. Germline CDR1 and CDR2: SGHTA and FQGNSA. V dropped 1 base and J dropped 2; count of bases not matched to a gene: 6. The CDR3 loop reads CASSLGSGGFPYEQYF. Here the CDR3 DNA reads TGTGCCAGCAGCTTAGGCAGCGGGGGGTTCCCCTACGAGCAGTACTTC.

The chain recombines TRBV9 with TRBJ2-4; 8 bases agree with TRBD1. V trimming: 3 bases; J trimming: 3 bases; junction bases outside the gene matches: 2. This CDR3 comprises 14 residues. Germline lookup yields CDR1 SGDLS and CDR2 YYNGEE. Here the CDR3 DNA reads TGTGCCAGCAGCGGTACAGGGGGCAAAAACATTCAGTACTTC. Translated: CASSGTGGKNIQYF.

J is TRBJ1-5 and V is TRBV28; D gene ambiguous. Trimming left V 3 bases short and J 0 bases short, with 9 bases between. This CDR3 is 15 amino acids long. Germline values: CDR1 MDHEN, CDR2 SYDVKM. CDR3 sequence reads: CASSLAGYSNQPQHF. DNA for the CDR3: TGTGCCAGCAGTTTGGCGGGGTATAGCAATCAGCCCCAGCATTTT.

This clone came up a few times. The V and J genes are TRBV28 and TRBJ1-2; D might be TRBD1 (6 bases). This CDR3 region has 12 residues. Germline CDR1 MDHEN, CDR2 SYDVKM. V was cut by 8 bases and J by 7 bases, with 14 bases left in between. The CDR3 nucleotides are TGTGCCAGCTGGGGGGGGGCAGGTGGCTACACCTTC. Translated, it gives CASWGGAGGYTF.

This sequence joins TRBV28 and TRBJ2-3; 9 bases match TRBD2. After removal of 2 bases from V and 4 bases from J, the junction contained 7 bases not matched to a gene. Looked up from germline, CDR1 is MDHEN and CDR2 is SYDVKM. The CDR3 consists of 16 residues. CDR3 sequence: CASSLGVAGDPDTQYF. The DNA of the CDR3 is TGTGCCAGCAGTTTAGGGGTAGCGGGAGATCCAGATACGCAGTATTTT.

V usage is TRBV7-2 and J usage is TRBJ1-5; D is perhaps TRBD1 (5 bases). This CDR3 has 15 residues. V gave up 5 bases and J gave up 0 bases, with 11 bases separating them. CDR1 is SGHTA and CDR2 is FQGNSA in the germline V gene. The CDR3 sequence: CASSSRGGSNQPQHF. The CDR3 bases are TGTGCCAGCAGCAGCCGGGGGGGTAGCAATCAGCCCCAGCATTTT. The whole variable domain, remainder taken from reference TRBV7-2 and TRBJ1-5, is GAGVSQSPSNKVTEKGKDVELRCDPISGHTALYWYRQSLGQGLEFLIYFQGNSAPDKSGLPSDRFSAERTGGSVSTLTIQRTQQEDSAVYLCASSSRGGSNQPQHFGDGTRLSIL.

This clone was observed once. This sequence joins TRBV5-6 and TRBJ2-6; TRBD1 matches at 7 bases. Germline trimming cut 4 bases from V and 2 bases from J; bases unmatched to any gene: 3. This CDR3 is built from 15 residues. Per germline, CDR1 SGHDT and CDR2 YYEEEE. The CDR3 region is CASSPGTAGANVLTF. CDR3 coding DNA: TGTGCCAGCAGCCCTGGGACAGCTGGGGCCAACGTCCTGACTTTC.

The chain recombines TRBV19 with TRBJ2-1, with 11 bases aligning to TRBD2. This CDR3 spans 14 amino acids. The V gene end was trimmed by 3 bases and the J gene end by 7 bases; junction bases not matched to a gene: 2. The germline V gene encodes CDR1 LNHDA and CDR2 SQIVND (reference sequence). The CDR3 region is CASSMGLAVNEQFF. The CDR3 coding sequence is TGTGCCAGTAGTATGGGACTAGCGGTGAATGAGCAGTTCTTC.

The V and J genes are TRBV4-1 and TRBJ1-4; TRBD1 might be the D (6 bases). The CDR3 extends over 15 amino acids. Germline values: CDR1 MGHRA, CDR2 YSYEKL. Trimming shortened V by 2 bases and J by 5 bases, and 12 bases separated the two germline ends. DNA for the CDR3: TGCGCCAGCAGCCAACGCCAGGGGATGAATGAAAAACTGTTTTTT. Amino acids: CASSQRQGMNEKLFF.

This chain links TRBV6-1 with TRBJ2-5, with 7 bases that match TRBD1. Germline V gives CDR1 MNHNS, CDR2 SASEGT. The CDR3 runs 14 residues. Unmatched junction bases numbered 6, after V lost 6 bases and J lost 2 bases. The CDR3 DNA reads as TGTGCCAGCAGGTCCGGGACAGTACAAGAGACCCAGTACTTC. This encodes CASRSGTVQETQYF.

V is TRBV4-3 and J is TRBJ1-6; TRBD1 aligns across 7 bases. This CDR3 spans 15 amino acids. Germline values: CDR1 LGHNA, CDR2 YSLEER. The V segment lost 0 bases and the J segment 7 bases; nucleotides outside the gene matches: 3. In DNA form, the CDR3 reads TGCGCCAGCAGCCAAGATGGCAGGGGGAATTCACCCCTCCACTTT. Its translation: CASSQDGRGNSPLHF.

The CDR3, as DNA: TGCGCCAGCAGCTCAGGGGGCGGTGAGCAGTACTTC. It yields the protein CASSSGGGEQYF. The rearrangement joins TRBV5-1 to TRBJ2-5; TRBD1 aligns across 8 bases. Germline loops: CDR1 SGHRS, CDR2 YFSETQ. The trim removed 3 bases at V and 11 bases at J, leaving 6 bases unmatched. The CDR3 has 12 residues.

This clone was counted between two and nine times. CDR3 bases: TGTGCCAGCAGCCGTGGACAGGGGAACACTGAAGCTTTCTTT. It specifies CASSRGQGNTEAFF. This sequence joins TRBV5-4 and TRBJ1-1; 8 bases fit TRBD1. The CDR3 loop spans 14 amino acids. The trim removed 4 bases at V and 1 base at J, leaving 3 bases unmatched. Per germline, CDR1 SGHNT and CDR2 YYREEE (reference sequence).

The chain employs TRBV6-1 and TRBJ2-7; D perhaps matches TRBD2 (5 bases). The V gene's germline CDR1 is MNHNS and CDR2 SASEGT. V was shortened by 8 bases and J by 8 bases, with 19 bases between the two germline ends. The CDR3 totals 13 residues. This chain's CDR3 is CASGRTGETQQYF. The CDR3 region has the DNA TGTGCCAGCGGAAGGACCGGGGAAACTCAGCAGTACTTC.

This clone was detected only a few times. The chain has TRBV19 and TRBJ1-2; the D is unclear. V was shortened by 4 bases and J by 7 bases, with 10 bases between the two germline ends. Germline CDR1 is LNHDA and CDR2 is SQIVND (reference sequence). This CDR3 region has 12 residues. This chain's CDR3 is CASSTRAGGYTF. CDR3 sequence (DNA): TGTGCCAGTAGTACCCGAGCGGGTGGCTACACCTTC.

The chain is built from TRBV7-2 and TRBJ2-2, with D possibly matching TRBD1 (6 bases). The CDR3 contains 14 residues. Germline CDR1 reads SGHTA; CDR2 reads FQGNSA. Trimming left V 1 base short and J 5 bases short, with 8 bases between. The CDR3 region is CASSLDRVTGELFF. For the CDR3, the DNA is TGTGCCAGCAGCTTAGACAGGGTAACCGGGGAGCTGTTTTTT. Complete variable domain (other parts from reference TRBV7-2 and TRBJ2-2): GAGVSQSPSNKVTEKGKDVELRCDPISGHTALYWYRQSLGQGLEFLIYFQGNSAPDKSGLPSDRFSAERTGGSVSTLTIQRTQQEDSAVYLCASSLDRVTGELFFGEGSRLTVL.